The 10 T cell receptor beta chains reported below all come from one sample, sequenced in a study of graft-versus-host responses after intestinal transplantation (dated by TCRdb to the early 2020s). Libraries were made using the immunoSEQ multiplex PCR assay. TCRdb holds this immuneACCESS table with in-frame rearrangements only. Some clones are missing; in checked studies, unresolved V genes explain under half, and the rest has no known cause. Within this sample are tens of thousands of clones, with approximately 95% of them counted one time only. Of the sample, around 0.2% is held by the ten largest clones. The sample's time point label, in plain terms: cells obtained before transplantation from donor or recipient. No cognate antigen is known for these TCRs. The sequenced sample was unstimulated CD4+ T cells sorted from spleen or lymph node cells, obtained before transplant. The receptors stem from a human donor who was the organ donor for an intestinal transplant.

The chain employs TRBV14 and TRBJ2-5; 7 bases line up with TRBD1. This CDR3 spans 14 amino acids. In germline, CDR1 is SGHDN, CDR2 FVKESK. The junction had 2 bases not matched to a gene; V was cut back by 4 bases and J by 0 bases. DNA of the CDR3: TGTGCCAGCAGCCCGGGACAGTACCAAGAGACCCAGTACTTC. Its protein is CASSPGQYQETQYF.

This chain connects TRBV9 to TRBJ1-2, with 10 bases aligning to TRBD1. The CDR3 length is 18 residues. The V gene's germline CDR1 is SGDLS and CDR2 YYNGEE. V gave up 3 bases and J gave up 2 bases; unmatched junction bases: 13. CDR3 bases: TGTGCCAGCAGCGGGATCATCGGGACAGGGGAAAACAACTATGGCTACACCTTC. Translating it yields CASSGIIGTGENNYGYTF. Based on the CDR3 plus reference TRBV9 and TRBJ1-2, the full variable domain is DSGVTQTPKHLITATGQRVTLRCSPRSGDLSVYWYQQSLDQGLQFLIQYYNGEERAKGNILERFSAQQFPDLHSELNLSSLELGDSALYFCASSGIIGTGENNYGYTFGSGTRLTVV.

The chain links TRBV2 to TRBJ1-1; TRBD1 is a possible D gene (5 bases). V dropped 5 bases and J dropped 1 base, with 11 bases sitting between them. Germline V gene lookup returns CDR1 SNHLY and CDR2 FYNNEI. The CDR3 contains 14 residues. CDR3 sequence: CASSLGVTNTEAFF. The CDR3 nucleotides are TGTGCCAGCAGTCTAGGGGTGACGAACACTGAAGCTTTCTTT.

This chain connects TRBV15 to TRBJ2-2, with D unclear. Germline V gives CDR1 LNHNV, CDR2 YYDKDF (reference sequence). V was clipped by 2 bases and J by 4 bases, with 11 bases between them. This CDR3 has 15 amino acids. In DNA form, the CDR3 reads TGTGCCACCAGCAGAAGGAGACAATCCACCGGGGAGCTGTTTTTT. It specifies CATSRRRQSTGELFF.

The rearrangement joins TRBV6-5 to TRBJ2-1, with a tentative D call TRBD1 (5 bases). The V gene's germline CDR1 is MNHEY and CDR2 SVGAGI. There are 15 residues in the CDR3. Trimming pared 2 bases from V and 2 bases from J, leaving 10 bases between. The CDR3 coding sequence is TGTGCCAGCAGTTACGGCAGGGTCGCCTACAATGAGCAGTTCTTC. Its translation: CASSYGRVAYNEQFF.

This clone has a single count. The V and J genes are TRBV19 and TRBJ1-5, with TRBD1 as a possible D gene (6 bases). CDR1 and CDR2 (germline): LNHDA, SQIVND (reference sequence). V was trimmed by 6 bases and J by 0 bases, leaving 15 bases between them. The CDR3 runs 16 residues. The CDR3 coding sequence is TGTGCCAGTAGAAGGAACAGGGAGTATAGCAATCAGCCCCAGCATTTT. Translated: CASRRNREYSNQPQHF.

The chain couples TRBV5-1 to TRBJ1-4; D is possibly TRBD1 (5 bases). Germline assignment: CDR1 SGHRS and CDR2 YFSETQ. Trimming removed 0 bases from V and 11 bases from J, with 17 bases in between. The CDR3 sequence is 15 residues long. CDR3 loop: CASSLGGTDGGKLFF. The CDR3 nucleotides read TGCGCCAGCAGCTTGGGAGGGACGGACGGTGGTAAACTGTTTTTT.

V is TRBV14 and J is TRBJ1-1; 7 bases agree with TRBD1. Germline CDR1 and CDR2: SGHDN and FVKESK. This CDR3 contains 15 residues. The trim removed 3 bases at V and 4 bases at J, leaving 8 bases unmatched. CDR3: CASSQDRDSATEAFF. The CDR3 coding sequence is TGTGCCAGCAGCCAGGACCGGGACAGCGCCACTGAAGCTTTCTTT.

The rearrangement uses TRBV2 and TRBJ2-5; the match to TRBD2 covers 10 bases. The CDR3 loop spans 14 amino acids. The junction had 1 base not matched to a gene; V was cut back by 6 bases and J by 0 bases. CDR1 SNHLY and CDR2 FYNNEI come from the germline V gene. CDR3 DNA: TGTGCCAGCAGAGCGGGGGGGTACCAAGAGACCCAGTACTTC. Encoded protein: CASRAGGYQETQYF.

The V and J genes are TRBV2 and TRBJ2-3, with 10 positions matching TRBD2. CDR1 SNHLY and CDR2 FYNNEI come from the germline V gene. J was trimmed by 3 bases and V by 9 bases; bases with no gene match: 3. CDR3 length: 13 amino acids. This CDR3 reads CARRTSGTDTQYF. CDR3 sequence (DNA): TGTGCCAGAAGGACTAGCGGAACAGATACGCAGTATTTT.